Below are 29 T cell receptor beta chains sequenced from a single sample in a study of cytomegalovirus exposure and HLA in healthy donors. Primers included in the PCR were 60 Vbeta and 13 Jbeta primers. Profiling relied on immunoSEQ multiplex PCR, and the TCRdb table lists in-frame clones only, not all of them. This repertoire includes 200,000 to 250,000 clones. The sequencing sample was made of PBMCs. The receptor source for this set is a woman in her 30s in good health and CMV-seropositive.

The rearrangement joins TRBV13 to TRBJ1-5, with a tentative D call TRBD1 (5 bases). CDR1 and CDR2 from the germline V gene are PRHDT and FYEKMQ (reference sequence). This CDR3 is built from 14 residues. V lost 5 bases to trimming and J lost 5 bases, with 13 bases between them. CDR3 region: CASSHGGLDQPQHF. Here the CDR3 DNA reads TGTGCCAGCAGCCACGGGGGACTTGATCAGCCCCAGCATTTT.

The chain uses TRBV7-8 and TRBJ1-1; weak D call: TRBD1 (5 bases). V lost 5 bases and J lost 1, with 14 bases in between. Per germline, CDR1 SGHVS and CDR2 FQNEAQ. The CDR3 has 15 residues. In DNA, the CDR3 is TGTGCCAGCAGCAGGCAGGGTTTTTCGAACACTGAAGCTTTCTTT. Translated: CASSRQGFSNTEAFF.

The rearrangement joins TRBV25-1 to TRBJ1-2; no reliable D call. V lost 4 bases and J 3 bases, leaving 9 bases between the germline ends. The CDR3 spans 13 residues. Germline CDR1 reads MGHDK; CDR2 reads SYGVNS. This CDR3 is CASSVSSHYGYTF. The CDR3, as DNA: TGTGCCAGCAGTGTTTCCTCTCACTATGGCTACACCTTC.

J is TRBJ1-6 and V is TRBV18; 7 bases fit TRBD1. In germline, CDR1 is KGHSH, CDR2 LQKENI. J lost 0 bases, V lost 5 bases, and 13 bases had no gene match. The length of the CDR3 is 19 residues. CDR3 residues: CASSSRDSLRSSYNSPLHF. DNA of the CDR3: TGTGCCAGCTCATCACGGGACAGCCTAAGGAGCTCCTATAATTCACCCCTCCACTTT. Together with reference TRBV18 and TRBJ1-6, the CDR3 gives the full variable domain: NAGVMQNPRHLVRRRGQEARLRCSPMKGHSHVYWYRQLPEEGLKFMVYLQKENIIDESGMPKERFSAEFPKEGPSILRIQQVVRGDSAAYFCASSSRDSLRSSYNSPLHFGNGTRLTVT.

V and J are TRBV18 and TRBJ1-1, with unresolved D. V was shortened by 3 bases and J by 6 bases, with 14 bases between the two germline ends. Germline values: CDR1 KGHSH, CDR2 LQKENI. This CDR3 contains 14 residues. The CDR3 DNA reads TGTGCCAGCTCACCCACAGCGGGAAGGGCTGAAGCTTTCTTT. Its protein is CASSPTAGRAEAFF.

The rearrangement links TRBV5-4 to TRBJ2-3; 11 nucleotides line up with TRBD2. Germline CDR1 is SGHNT and CDR2 is YYREEE (reference sequence). The V gene end was trimmed by 4 bases and the J gene end by 2 bases; junction bases not matched to a gene: 3. There are 15 residues in the CDR3. CDR3 in amino acids: CASSPGLAVTDTQYF. The CDR3 region has the DNA TGTGCCAGCAGCCCGGGACTAGCGGTCACAGATACGCAGTATTTT. The variable domain in full, with the rest retrieved from reference TRBV5-4 and TRBJ2-3, is ETGVTQSPTHLIKTRGQQVTLRCSSQSGHNTVSWYQQALGQGPQFIFQYYREEENGRGNFPPRFSGLQFPNYSSELNVNALELDDSALYLCASSPGLAVTDTQYFGPGTRLTVL.

The chain recombines TRBV19 with TRBJ2-5, with 12 bases identical to TRBD1. With 3 bases clipped from V and 6 bases from J, the junction kept 11 bases outside the gene matches. The length of the CDR3 is 17 residues. Per germline, CDR1 LNHDA and CDR2 SQIVND (reference sequence). In nucleotides, the CDR3 is TGTGCCAGTAGTATCGGAGGGGGGGACAGGGGGCTAAAGACCCAGTACTTC. As protein: CASSIGGGDRGLKTQYF.

The V and J genes are TRBV4-1 and TRBJ2-7, with no clear D. CDR3 size: 14 residues. Germline lookup yields CDR1 MGHRA and CDR2 YSYEKL. Between the trimmed V and J ends, which lost 1 base and 4 bases, there was a span of 11 bases. The CDR3 bases are TGCGCCAGCAGCCAAGTCGCCACTGTGTACGAGCAGTACTTC. Its protein is CASSQVATVYEQYF.

The gene calls are TRBV5-1 and TRBJ2-7; 9 nucleotides line up with TRBD1. Germline CDR1 and CDR2: SGHRS and YFSETQ. This CDR3 region has 14 residues. The V gene end was trimmed by 7 bases and the J gene end by 2 bases; junction bases not matched to a gene: 7. CDR3 nucleotide sequence: TGCGCCAGCGCCCGGGACAGGGCCACCTACGAGCAGTACTTC. It encodes CASARDRATYEQYF. The variable domain in full, completed from reference TRBV5-1 and TRBJ2-7, reads KAGVTQTPRYLIKTRGQQVTLSCSPISGHRSVSWYQQTPGQGLQFLFEYFSETQRNKGNFPGRFSGRQFSNSRSEMNVSTLELGDSALYLCASARDRATYEQYFGPGTRLTVT.

V and J are TRBV30 and TRBJ2-1, with 11 bases lining up with TRBD2. V dropped 7 bases and J dropped 5; count of bases not matched to a gene: 7. Germline loops: CDR1 GTSNPN, CDR2 SVGIG (reference sequence). The CDR3 extends over 14 amino acids. The CDR3: CASSTSGTDNEQFF. The CDR3 region has the DNA TGTGCCTCCTCGACTAGCGGGACCGACAATGAGCAGTTCTTC.

The chain carries TRBV7-2 and TRBJ2-7; a weak D match, TRBD1 (6 bases). Germline assignment: CDR1 SGHTA and CDR2 FQGNSA. Trimming cost V 4 bases and J 3 bases, with 13 bases left between them. The CDR3 extends over 14 amino acids. The CDR3, as DNA: TGTGCCAGCAGCTCCAGACAGGAAGACTACGAGCAGTACTTC. It yields the protein CASSSRQEDYEQYF.

The gene calls are TRBV6-5 and TRBJ2-7, with 11 bases aligning to TRBD2. The CDR3 loop spans 15 amino acids. V trimming: 0 bases; J trimming: 2 bases; junction bases outside the gene matches: 0. Per the germline V gene, CDR1 is MNHEY and CDR2 is SVGAGI. The CDR3 loop reads CASSYSSGGAYEQYF. As DNA, the CDR3 is TGTGCCAGCAGTTACTCTAGCGGGGGGGCCTACGAGCAGTACTTC.

This chain uses TRBV29-1 with TRBJ2-7; 9 positions agree with TRBD1. Germline V gives CDR1 SQVTM, CDR2 ANQGSEA. The CDR3 runs 13 residues. The J segment lost 4 bases and the V segment lost 4 bases, leaving 5 bases of the junction unmatched. The CDR3 is CSVGQGEAYEQYF. CDR3 DNA: TGCAGCGTTGGACAGGGGGAAGCGTACGAGCAGTACTTC.

The chain employs TRBV30 and TRBJ2-1; TRBD2 matches at 7 bases. CDR3 length: 12 amino acids. With V trimmed by 2 bases and J by 14 bases, 9 bases remained unmatched. Germline CDR1 GTSNPN, CDR2 SVGIG (reference sequence). The CDR3 DNA reads TGTGCCTGGAGTTCGGGGGGAGGTGCTGAGTTCTTC. Translated: CAWSSGGGAEFF.

V is TRBV7-8 and J is TRBJ1-1; no definite D call. In germline, CDR1 is SGHVS, CDR2 FQNEAQ. V dropped 5 bases and J dropped 4 bases, with 11 bases sitting between them. The CDR3 is 13 residues long. CDR3 DNA: TGTGCCAGCAGCGGATACGCGGGCACTGAAGCTTTCTTT. It yields the protein CASSGYAGTEAFF.

J is TRBJ1-1 and V is TRBV6-1; a weak D match, TRBD1 (5 bases). The length of the CDR3 is 16 residues. Looked up from germline, CDR1 is MNHNS and CDR2 is SASEGT. Trimming pared 0 bases from V and 1 base from J, leaving 12 bases between. In nucleotides, the CDR3 is TGTGCCAGCAGTGAAGCCCCTCCCGGACAGAACACTGAAGCTTTCTTT. This translates into CASSEAPPGQNTEAFF.

The chain recombines TRBV28 with TRBJ2-7, with TRBD1 identical over 7 bases. With V trimmed by 3 bases and J by 5 bases, 4 bases remained unmatched. CDR1 is MDHEN and CDR2 is SYDVKM in the germline V gene. The CDR3 covers 13 residues. CDR3 loop: CASSLTGFNEQYF. The CDR3 DNA reads as TGTGCCAGCAGTTTGACAGGGTTCAACGAGCAGTACTTC.

This chain connects TRBV6-5 to TRBJ2-2; perhaps TRBD2 as D (6 bases). Per germline, CDR1 MNHEY and CDR2 SVGAGI. The CDR3 runs to 14 residues. Trimming cost V 9 bases and J 4 bases, with 15 bases left between them. As DNA, the CDR3 is TGTGCCAGTTCAGGTGGGGGGTCCACCGGGGAGCTGTTTTTT. Translated: CASSGGGSTGELFF.

The rearrangement links TRBV19 to TRBJ1-5; 9 bases are a match to TRBD1. The CDR3 runs to 14 residues. CDR1 and CDR2 (germline): LNHDA, SQIVND (reference sequence). The trim removed 9 bases at V and 3 bases at J, leaving 6 bases unmatched. The CDR3 DNA sequence: TGTGCCAGCGCGGGACAGGGAGACAATCAGCCCCAGCATTTT. Translated, it gives CASAGQGDNQPQHF.

The chain employs TRBV18 and TRBJ1-1, with 7 bases matching TRBD1. V was clipped by 3 bases and J by 3 bases; unmatched bases: 10. CDR1 is KGHSH and CDR2 is LQKENI in the germline V gene. The CDR3 runs 16 residues. The CDR3 coding sequence is TGTGCCAGCTCACCTGTAGACAGGGAAATTGACACTGAAGCTTTCTTT. Its protein is CASSPVDREIDTEAFF.

The genes are TRBV19 and TRBJ2-1; a weak D match, TRBD2 (5 bases). This CDR3 is 13 amino acids long. In germline, CDR1 is LNHDA, CDR2 SQIVND (reference sequence). Between the trimmed V and J ends, which lost 7 bases and 10 bases, there was a span of 17 bases. CDR3 coding DNA: TGTGCCAGTACCGCTAGCTCGGTCCGGGAGCAGTTCTTC. Its protein product is CASTASSVREQFF. Full variable domain (outside the CDR3, taken from reference TRBV19 and TRBJ2-1): DGGITQSPKYLFRKEGQNVTLSCEQNLNHDAMYWYRQDPGQGLRLIYYSQIVNDFQKGDIAEGYSVSREKKESFPLTVTSAQKNPTAFYLCASTASSVREQFFGPGTRLTVL.

The chain is built from TRBV4-1 and TRBJ2-5; TRBD2 is a possible D gene (5 bases). The germline V and J ends were trimmed by 4 bases and 0 bases, with 21 bases remaining between them. CDR3 length equals 18 residues. The germline V gene encodes CDR1 MGHRA and CDR2 YSYEKL. CDR3 loop: CASSRGAVSSGNQETQYF. The DNA for the CDR3 is TGCGCCAGCAGCCGCGGTGCGGTTTCGAGCGGTAACCAAGAGACCCAGTACTTC.

This CDR3 reads CASSLAGGPSAFF. CDR3 coding DNA: TGCGCCAGCAGCTTAGCAGGGGGACCTTCAGCTTTCTTT. The genes are TRBV5-1 and TRBJ1-1; 7 bases fit TRBD1. V lost 2 bases, J lost 10 bases, and 8 bases stayed unmatched. Germline V gene data show CDR1 as SGHRS and CDR2 as YFSETQ. This CDR3 region has 13 residues.

J is TRBJ2-3 and V is TRBV6-1; 8 nucleotides line up with TRBD2. The germline CDR1 and CDR2 sequences are MNHNS and SASEGT. The V and J ends lost 6 bases and 3 bases, in that order; junction bases with no gene match: 5. CDR3 length: 14 amino acids. The CDR3 sequence: CASRLADSTDTQYF. Written as DNA, the CDR3 is TGTGCCAGCAGACTAGCGGACTCGACAGATACGCAGTATTTT.

The CDR3, as DNA: TGTGCCAGCTCACCTGCCGGGACAGGAAGCTATGGCTACACCTTC. It translates to CASSPAGTGSYGYTF. The V and J genes are TRBV18 and TRBJ1-2; 8 bases fit TRBD1. V lost 3 bases to trimming and J lost 4 bases; unmatched junction nucleotides: 7. This CDR3 has 15 amino acids. Germline V gene lookup returns CDR1 KGHSH and CDR2 LQKENI. Together with reference TRBV18 and TRBJ1-2, the CDR3 gives the full variable domain: NAGVMQNPRHLVRRRGQEARLRCSPMKGHSHVYWYRQLPEEGLKFMVYLQKENIIDESGMPKERFSAEFPKEGPSILRIQQVVRGDSAAYFCASSPAGTGSYGYTFGSGTRLTVV.

The gene calls are TRBV7-2 and TRBJ2-2, with 8 bases aligning to TRBD2. Germline V lookup: CDR1 SGHTA, CDR2 FQGNSA. This CDR3 spans 16 amino acids. With V trimmed by 2 bases and J by 4 bases, 6 bases remained unmatched. The CDR3 region is CASSLPAGASTGELFF. In DNA form, the CDR3 reads TGTGCCAGCAGCTTACCAGCGGGAGCGAGCACCGGGGAGCTGTTTTTT.

This sequence joins TRBV28 and TRBJ2-7; a weak D match, TRBD1 (7 bases). The V gene lost 7 bases and the J gene lost 5 bases, with 21 bases spanning the gap. The CDR3 spans 15 residues. The germline gives CDR1 MDHEN, CDR2 SYDVKM. CDR3 nucleotides: TGTGCCAGCAAACTAGCCGGGGCAGGGGGAAACGAGCAGTACTTC. This codes for CASKLAGAGGNEQYF.

V usage is TRBV5-6 and J usage is TRBJ2-2; 7 bases match TRBD2. The CDR3 covers 13 residues. Germline values: CDR1 SGHDT, CDR2 YYEEEE. The J segment lost 4 bases and the V segment lost 4 bases, leaving 1 base of the junction unmatched. Written as DNA, the CDR3 is TGTGCCAGCAGCCCGGGAGGCACCGGGGAGCTGTTTTTT. This codes for CASSPGGTGELFF.

This sequence joins TRBV29-1 and TRBJ2-1; TRBD2 aligns across 8 bases. CDR1 SQVTM and CDR2 ANQGSEA come from the germline V gene. There are 17 residues in the CDR3. V dropped 5 bases and J dropped 4; count of bases not matched to a gene: 16. The CDR3 sequence is CSVPLPKAGVFYNEQFF. CDR3 nucleotides: TGCAGCGTTCCCCTACCGAAAGCGGGAGTTTTTTACAATGAGCAGTTCTTC.